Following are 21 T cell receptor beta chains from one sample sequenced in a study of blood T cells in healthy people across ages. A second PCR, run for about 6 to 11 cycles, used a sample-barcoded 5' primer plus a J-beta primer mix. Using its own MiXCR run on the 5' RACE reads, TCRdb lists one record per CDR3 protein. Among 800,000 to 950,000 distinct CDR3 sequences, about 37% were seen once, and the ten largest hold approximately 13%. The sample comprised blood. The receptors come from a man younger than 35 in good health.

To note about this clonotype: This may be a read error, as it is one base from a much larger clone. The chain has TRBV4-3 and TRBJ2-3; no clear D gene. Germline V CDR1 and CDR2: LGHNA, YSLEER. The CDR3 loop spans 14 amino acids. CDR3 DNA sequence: TGCGCCAACAGCCAAGGCCTCCTCACAGATACGCAGTATTTT. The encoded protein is CANSQGLLTDTQYF.

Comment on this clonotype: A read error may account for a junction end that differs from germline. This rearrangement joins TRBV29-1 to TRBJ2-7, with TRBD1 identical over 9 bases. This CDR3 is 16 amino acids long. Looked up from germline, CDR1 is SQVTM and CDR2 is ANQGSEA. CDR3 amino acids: CSVGRDRAFPSYERYF. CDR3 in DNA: TGCAGCGTTGGGAGGGACAGGGCCTTTCCCTCCTACGAGCGGTACTTC.

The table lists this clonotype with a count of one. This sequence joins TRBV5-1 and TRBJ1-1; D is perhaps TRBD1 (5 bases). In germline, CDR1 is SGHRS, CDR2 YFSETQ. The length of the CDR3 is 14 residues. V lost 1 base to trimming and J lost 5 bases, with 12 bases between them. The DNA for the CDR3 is TGCGCCAGCAGCTTGCAGGGTGGTTGGACTGAAGCTTTCTTT. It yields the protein CASSLQGGWTEAFF.

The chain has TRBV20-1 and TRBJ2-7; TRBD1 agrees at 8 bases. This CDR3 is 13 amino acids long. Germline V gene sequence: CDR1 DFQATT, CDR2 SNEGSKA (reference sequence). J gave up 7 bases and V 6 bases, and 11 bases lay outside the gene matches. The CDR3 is CSAQGASYNEQYF. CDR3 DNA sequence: TGCAGTGCCCAGGGGGCATCCTACAATGAGCAGTACTTC.

Here the CDR3 reads CASGRQGFVSYEQYF. The CDR3 coding sequence is TGTGCCAGCGGAAGACAGGGGTTCGTGAGCTACGAGCAGTACTTC. The rearrangement joins TRBV6-2 or TRBV6-3 to TRBJ2-7; TRBD1 aligns across 8 bases. Germline assignment: CDR1 MNHEY and CDR2 SVGEGT. Germline trimming cut 8 bases from V and 3 bases from J; bases unmatched to any gene: 12. The CDR3 covers 15 residues.

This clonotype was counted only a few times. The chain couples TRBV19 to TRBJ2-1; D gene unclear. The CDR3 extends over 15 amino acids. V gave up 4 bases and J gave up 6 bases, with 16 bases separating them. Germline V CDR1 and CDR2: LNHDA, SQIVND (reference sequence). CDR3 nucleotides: TGTGCCAGTAGTAAAGTGACGGCCGGTATCAATGAGCAGTTCTTC. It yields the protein CASSKVTAGINEQFF.

CDR3 bases: TGCAGTGCTGAGGACAGGGCGAACTACGAGCAGTACTTC. This sequence encodes CSAEDRANYEQYF. The chain links TRBV20-1 to TRBJ2-7; 8 bases line up with TRBD1. CDR3 length equals 13 residues. Germline V gene data show CDR1 as DFQATT and CDR2 as SNEGSKA (reference sequence). The trim removed 5 bases at V and 3 bases at J, leaving 6 bases unmatched.

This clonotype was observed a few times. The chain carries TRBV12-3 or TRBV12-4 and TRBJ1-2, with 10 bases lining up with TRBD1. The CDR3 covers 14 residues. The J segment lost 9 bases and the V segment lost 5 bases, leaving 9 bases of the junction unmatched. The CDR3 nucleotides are TGTGCCAGCAGTCTATCCGGGACAGGGGTCCGCTACACCTTC. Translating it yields CASSLSGTGVRYTF.

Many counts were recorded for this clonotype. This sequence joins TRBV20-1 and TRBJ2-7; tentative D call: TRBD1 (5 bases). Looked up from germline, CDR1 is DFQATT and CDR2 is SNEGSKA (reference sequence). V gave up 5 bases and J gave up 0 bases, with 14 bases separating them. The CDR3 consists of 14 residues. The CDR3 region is CSAADSFLSYEQYF. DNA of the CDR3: TGCAGTGCTGCCGACAGTTTCCTCTCCTACGAGCAGTACTTC.

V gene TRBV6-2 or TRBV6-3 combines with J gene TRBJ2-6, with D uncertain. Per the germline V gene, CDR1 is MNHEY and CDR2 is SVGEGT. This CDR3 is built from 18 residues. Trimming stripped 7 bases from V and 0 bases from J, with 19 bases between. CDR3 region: CASTTMSRPRSGANVLTF. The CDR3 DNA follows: TGTGCCAGCACCACGATGTCCAGGCCTCGCTCTGGGGCCAACGTCCTGACTTTC.

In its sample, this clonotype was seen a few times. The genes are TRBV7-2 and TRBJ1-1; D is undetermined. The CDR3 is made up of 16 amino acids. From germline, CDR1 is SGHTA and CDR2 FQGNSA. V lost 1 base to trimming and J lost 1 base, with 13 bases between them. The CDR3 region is CASSLVGPRANTEAFF. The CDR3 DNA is TGTGCCAGCAGCTTAGTAGGGCCAAGAGCGAACACTGAAGCTTTCTTT.

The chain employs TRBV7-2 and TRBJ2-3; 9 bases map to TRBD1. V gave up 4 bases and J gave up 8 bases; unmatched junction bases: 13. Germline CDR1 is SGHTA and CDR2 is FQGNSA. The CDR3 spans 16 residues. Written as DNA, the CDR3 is TGTGCCAGCAGCTCACAACAGGGGGCCGAAAAGGGTACGCAGTATTTT. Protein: CASSSQQGAEKGTQYF.

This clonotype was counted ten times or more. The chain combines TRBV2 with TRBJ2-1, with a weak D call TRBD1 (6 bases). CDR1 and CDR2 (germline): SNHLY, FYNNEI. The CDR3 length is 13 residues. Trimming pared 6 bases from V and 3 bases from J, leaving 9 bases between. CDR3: CASSDRLYNEQFF. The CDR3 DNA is TGTGCCAGCAGCGACAGGCTCTACAATGAGCAGTTCTTC.

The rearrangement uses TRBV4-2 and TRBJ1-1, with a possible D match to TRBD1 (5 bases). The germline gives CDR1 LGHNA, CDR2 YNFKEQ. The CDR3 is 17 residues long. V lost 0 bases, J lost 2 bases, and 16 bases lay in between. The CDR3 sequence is CASSQDGGDLPNTEAFF. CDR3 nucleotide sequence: TGTGCCAGCAGCCAAGATGGGGGGGACCTTCCAAACACTGAAGCTTTCTTT.

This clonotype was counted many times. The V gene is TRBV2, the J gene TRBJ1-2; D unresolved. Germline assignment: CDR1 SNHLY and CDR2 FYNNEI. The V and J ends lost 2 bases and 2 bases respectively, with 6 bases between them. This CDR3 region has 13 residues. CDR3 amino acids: CASSENRNYGYTF. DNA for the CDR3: TGTGCCAGCAGTGAAAACAGAAACTATGGCTACACCTTC.

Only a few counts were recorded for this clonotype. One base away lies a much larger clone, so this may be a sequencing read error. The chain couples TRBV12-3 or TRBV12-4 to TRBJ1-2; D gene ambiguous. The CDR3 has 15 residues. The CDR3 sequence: CTSSLVTNSNYGYTF. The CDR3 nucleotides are TGTACCAGCAGTTTGGTGACCAACTCTAACTATGGCTACACCTTC.

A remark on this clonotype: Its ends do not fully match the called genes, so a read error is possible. The DNA for the CDR3 is TGCGCCGGCAGCCAGACTACTTACAGTGAGCAGTTCTTC. It yields the protein CAGSQTTYSEQFF. This chain connects TRBV10-2 to TRBJ2-1, with D possibly matching TRBD2 (5 bases). Germline CDR1 is WSHSY and CDR2 is SAAADI. The CDR3 loop spans 13 amino acids.

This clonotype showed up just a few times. The CDR3 is CASSQGIDNEQYF. The CDR3, as DNA: TGTGCCAGCAGCCAAGGGATAGACAATGAGCAGTACTTC. The rearrangement links TRBV14 to TRBJ2-1; D is unresolved. The J call may be mistaken, given a closer DNA end match to TRBJ2-7. The CDR3 extends over 13 amino acids. Looked up from germline, CDR1 is SGHDN and CDR2 is FVKESK.

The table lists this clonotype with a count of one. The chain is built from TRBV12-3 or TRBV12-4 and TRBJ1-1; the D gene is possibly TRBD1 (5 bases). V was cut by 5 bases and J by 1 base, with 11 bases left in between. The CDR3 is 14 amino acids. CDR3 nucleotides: TGTGCCAGCAGTGTAGGGGCCGGGAACACTGAAGCTTTCTTT. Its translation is CASSVGAGNTEAFF.

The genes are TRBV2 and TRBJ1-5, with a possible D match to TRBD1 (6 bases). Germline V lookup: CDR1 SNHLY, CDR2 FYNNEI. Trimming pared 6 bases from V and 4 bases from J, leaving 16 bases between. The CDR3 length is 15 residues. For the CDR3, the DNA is TGTGCCAGCAGAAAACCGCAGGGGCCGAATCAGCCCCAGCATTTT. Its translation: CASRKPQGPNQPQHF.

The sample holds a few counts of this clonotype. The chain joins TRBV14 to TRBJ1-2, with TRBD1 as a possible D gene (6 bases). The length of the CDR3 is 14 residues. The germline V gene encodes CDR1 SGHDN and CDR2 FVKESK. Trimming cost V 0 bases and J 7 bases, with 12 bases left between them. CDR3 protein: CASSQDRGRGGYTF. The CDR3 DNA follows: TGTGCCAGCAGCCAAGATCGGGGCAGGGGTGGCTACACCTTC.